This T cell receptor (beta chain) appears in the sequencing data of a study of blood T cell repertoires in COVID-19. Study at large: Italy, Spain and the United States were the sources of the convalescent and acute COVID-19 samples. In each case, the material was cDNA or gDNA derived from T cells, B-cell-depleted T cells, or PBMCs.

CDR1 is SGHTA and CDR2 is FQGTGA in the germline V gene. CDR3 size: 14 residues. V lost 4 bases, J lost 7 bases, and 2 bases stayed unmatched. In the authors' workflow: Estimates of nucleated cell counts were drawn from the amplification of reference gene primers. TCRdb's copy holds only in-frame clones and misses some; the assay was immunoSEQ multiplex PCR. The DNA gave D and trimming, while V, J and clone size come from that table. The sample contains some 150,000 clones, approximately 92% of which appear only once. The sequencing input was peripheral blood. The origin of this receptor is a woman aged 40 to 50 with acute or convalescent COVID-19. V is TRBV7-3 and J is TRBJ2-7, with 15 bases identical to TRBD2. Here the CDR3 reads CASSSGLAGGEQYF. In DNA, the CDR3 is TGTGCCAGCAGCTCGGGACTAGCGGGAGGTGAGCAGTACTTC.